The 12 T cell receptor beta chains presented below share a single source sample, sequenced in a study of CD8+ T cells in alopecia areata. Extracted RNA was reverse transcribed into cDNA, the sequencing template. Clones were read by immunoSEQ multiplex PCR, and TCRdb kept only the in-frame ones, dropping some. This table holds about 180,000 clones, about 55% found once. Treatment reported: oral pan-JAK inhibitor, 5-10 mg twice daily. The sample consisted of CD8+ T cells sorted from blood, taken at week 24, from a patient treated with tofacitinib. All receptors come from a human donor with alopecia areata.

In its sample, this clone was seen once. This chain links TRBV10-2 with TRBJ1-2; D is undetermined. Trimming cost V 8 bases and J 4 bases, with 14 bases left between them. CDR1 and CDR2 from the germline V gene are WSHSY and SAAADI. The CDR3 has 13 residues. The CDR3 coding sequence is TGCGCCAGCTCCCCGCGGGAGGGCTATGGCTACACCTTC. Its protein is CASSPREGYGYTF.

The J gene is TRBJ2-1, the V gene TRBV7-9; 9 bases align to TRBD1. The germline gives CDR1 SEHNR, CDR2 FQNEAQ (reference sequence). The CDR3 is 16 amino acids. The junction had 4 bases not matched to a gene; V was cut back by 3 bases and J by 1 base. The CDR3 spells CASSLMTGGSYNEQFF. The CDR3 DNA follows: TGTGCCAGCAGCTTGATGACAGGGGGTTCCTACAATGAGCAGTTCTTC.

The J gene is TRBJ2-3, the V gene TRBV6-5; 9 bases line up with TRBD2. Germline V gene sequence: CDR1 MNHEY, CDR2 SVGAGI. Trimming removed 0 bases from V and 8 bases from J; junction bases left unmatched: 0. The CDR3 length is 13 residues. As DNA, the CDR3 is TGTGCCAGCAGTTACTCTAGCGGGGGTACGCAGTATTTT. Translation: CASSYSSGGTQYF.

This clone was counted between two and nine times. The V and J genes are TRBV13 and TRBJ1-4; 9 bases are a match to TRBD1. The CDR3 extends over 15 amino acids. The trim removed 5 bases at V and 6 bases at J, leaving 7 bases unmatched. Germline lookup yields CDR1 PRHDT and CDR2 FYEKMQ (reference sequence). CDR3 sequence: CASSPAGTGYEKLFF. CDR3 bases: TGTGCCAGCAGCCCCGCCGGGACAGGGTATGAAAAACTGTTTTTT. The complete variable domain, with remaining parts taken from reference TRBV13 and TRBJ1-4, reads AAGVIQSPRHLIKEKRETATLKCYPIPRHDTVYWYQQGPGQDPQFLISFYEKMQSDKGSIPDRFSAQQFSDYHSELNMSSLELGDSALYFCASSPAGTGYEKLFFGSGTQLSVL.

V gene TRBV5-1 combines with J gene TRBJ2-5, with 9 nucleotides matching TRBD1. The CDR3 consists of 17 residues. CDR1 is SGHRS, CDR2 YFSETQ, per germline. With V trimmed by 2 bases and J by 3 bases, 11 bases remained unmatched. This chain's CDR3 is CASSFSVTQGAKETQYF. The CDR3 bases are TGCGCCAGCAGCTTCAGCGTCACACAGGGGGCCAAAGAGACCCAGTACTTC.

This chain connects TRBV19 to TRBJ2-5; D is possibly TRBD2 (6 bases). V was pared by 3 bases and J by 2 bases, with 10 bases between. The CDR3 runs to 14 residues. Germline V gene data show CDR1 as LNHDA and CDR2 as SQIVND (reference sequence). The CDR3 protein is CASSIGSMQETQYF. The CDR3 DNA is TGTGCCAGTAGTATCGGGAGTATGCAAGAGACCCAGTACTTC.

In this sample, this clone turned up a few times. Here the CDR3 DNA reads TGTGCCAGCAGCTCCGGCCCGGGCTACACCTTC. Protein product: CASSSGPGYTF. The chain combines TRBV7-6 with TRBJ1-2; D unclear. The V and J ends lost 4 bases and 8 bases respectively, with 8 bases between them. The V gene's germline CDR1 is SGHVS and CDR2 FNYEAQ. The CDR3 runs 11 residues.

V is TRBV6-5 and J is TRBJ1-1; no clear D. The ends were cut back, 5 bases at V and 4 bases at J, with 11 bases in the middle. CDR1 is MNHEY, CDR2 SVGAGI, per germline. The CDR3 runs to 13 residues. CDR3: CASSDLPLTEAFF. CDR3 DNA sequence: TGTGCCAGCAGTGACCTCCCTCTCACTGAAGCTTTCTTT.

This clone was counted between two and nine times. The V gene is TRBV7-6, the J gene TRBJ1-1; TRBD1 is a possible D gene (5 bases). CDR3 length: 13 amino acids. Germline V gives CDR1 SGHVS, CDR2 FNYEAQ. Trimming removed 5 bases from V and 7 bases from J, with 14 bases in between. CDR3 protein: CASSPRTGREAFF. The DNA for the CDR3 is TGTGCCAGCAGCCCTCGGACGGGACGTGAAGCTTTCTTT.

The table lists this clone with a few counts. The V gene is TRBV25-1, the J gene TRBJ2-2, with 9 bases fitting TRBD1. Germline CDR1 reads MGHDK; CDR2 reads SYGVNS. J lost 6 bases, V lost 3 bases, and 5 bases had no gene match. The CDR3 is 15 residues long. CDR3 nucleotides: TGTGCCAGCAGTGAGACAGGGGGGGAATCCGGGGAGCTGTTTTTT. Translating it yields CASSETGGESGELFF.

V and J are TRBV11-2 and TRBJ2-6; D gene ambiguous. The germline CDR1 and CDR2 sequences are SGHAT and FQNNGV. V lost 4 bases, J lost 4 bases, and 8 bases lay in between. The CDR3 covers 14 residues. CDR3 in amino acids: CASSSVAGANVLTF. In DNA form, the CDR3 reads TGTGCCAGCAGCTCCGTAGCAGGGGCCAACGTCCTGACTTTC.

The CDR3 DNA follows: TGTGCCTGGAGTGTAGCCCCGAACACTGAAGCTTTCTTT. Its translation is CAWSVAPNTEAFF. The genes are TRBV30 and TRBJ1-1; no clear D gene. The CDR3 runs 13 residues. Germline V gene sequence: CDR1 GTSNPN, CDR2 SVGIG (reference sequence). Trimming cost V 0 bases and J 1 base, with 6 bases left between them.